The 30 T cell receptor beta chains reported below all come from one sample, sequenced in a study of cytomegalovirus exposure and HLA in healthy donors. PCR amplification relied on 60 Vbeta primers (plus 13 Jbeta primers). Sequencing was performed with immunoSEQ multiplex PCR; in TCRdb, only in-frame clones are kept and a portion is missing. The sample holds approximately 180,000 clones, over 65% seen once. The sample consisted of PBMCs. These receptors all stem from a woman aged 30 to 39 in good health and CMV-seronegative.

This clone appeared once. This rearrangement joins TRBV9 to TRBJ1-1, with D possibly being TRBD1 (6 bases). Germline V gene sequence: CDR1 SGDLS, CDR2 YYNGEE. V lost 0 bases to trimming and J lost 4 bases, with 13 bases between them. The CDR3 is 15 residues long. The CDR3 DNA sequence: TGTGCCAGCAGCGTAGAAGGTACAGGGCGCACTGAAGCTTTCTTT. It codes for CASSVEGTGRTEAFF.

The V gene is TRBV6-5, the J gene TRBJ2-3, with D perhaps matching TRBD2 (6 bases). The germline V gene encodes CDR1 MNHEY and CDR2 SVGAGI. Trimming pared 7 bases from V and 5 bases from J, leaving 13 bases between. This CDR3 contains 13 residues. CDR3 nucleotide sequence: TGTGCCAGCAAAGCGGGCCCCGGAGATACGCAGTATTTT. This codes for CASKAGPGDTQYF.

The V and J genes are TRBV19 and TRBJ1-2, with 9 bases fitting TRBD1. The CDR3 length is 14 residues. V lost 3 bases to trimming and J lost 4 bases; unmatched junction nucleotides: 3. Germline values: CDR1 LNHDA, CDR2 SQIVND (reference sequence). CDR3 loop: CASSIWDRAYGYTF. CDR3 bases: TGTGCCAGTAGTATCTGGGACAGGGCCTATGGCTACACCTTC.

The rearrangement links TRBV10-3 to TRBJ2-3, with 9 bases fitting TRBD2. Germline V lookup: CDR1 ENHRY, CDR2 SYGVKD. The V gene end was trimmed by 8 bases and the J gene end by 4 bases; junction bases not matched to a gene: 10. The CDR3 totals 15 residues. Here the CDR3 DNA reads TGTGCCATCGGTGGTAGCGGGAGTTATGCAGATACGCAGTATTTT. This codes for CAIGGSGSYADTQYF.

The gene calls are TRBV2 and TRBJ2-1; TRBD2 agrees at 11 bases. This CDR3 has 15 amino acids. Per the germline V gene, CDR1 is SNHLY and CDR2 is FYNNEI. The J segment lost 5 bases and the V segment lost 4 bases, leaving 4 bases of the junction unmatched. The CDR3 coding sequence is TGTGCCAGCAGTGCCGGGACTAGCGGTGACAATGAGCAGTTCTTC. Translating it yields CASSAGTSGDNEQFF.

V gene TRBV7-9 combines with J gene TRBJ2-7, with D maybe TRBD2 (6 bases). The CDR3 has 15 amino acids. The germline V and J ends were trimmed by 1 base and 6 bases, with 16 bases remaining between them. Germline V gives CDR1 SEHNR, CDR2 FQNEAQ (reference sequence). CDR3: CASSLDFGGMFEQYF. DNA for the CDR3: TGTGCCAGCAGCTTAGATTTTGGGGGGATGTTCGAGCAGTACTTC.

This clone was detected only a few times. One end of the junction is discordant with germline, which a read error may explain. The chain uses TRBV2 and TRBJ2-3, with D tentatively TRBD2 (5 bases). Germline CDR1 reads SNHLY; CDR2 reads FYNNEI. The CDR3 sequence is 15 residues long. In DNA, the CDR3 is TGTGCCAGCAGTGAAATTCGGAGTGGACGGGATGACCCTACTTTT. Amino acid sequence: CASSEIRSGRDDPTF. Complete variable domain (other parts from reference TRBV2 and TRBJ2-3): EPEVTQTPSHQVTQMGQEVILRCVPISNHLYFYWYRQILGQKVEFLVSFYNNEISEKSEIFDDQFSVERPDGSNFTLKIRSTKLEDSAMYFCASSEIRSGRDDPTFGPGTRLTVL.

This chain uses TRBV5-1 with TRBJ2-1, with D unclear. There are 14 residues in the CDR3. V lost 0 bases, J lost 4 bases, and 8 bases lay in between. Germline lookup yields CDR1 SGHRS and CDR2 YFSETQ. CDR3 nucleotide sequence: TGCGCCAGCAGCTTGGAATCCCATTACAATGAGCAGTTCTTC. It specifies CASSLESHYNEQFF.

The V gene is TRBV30, the J gene TRBJ2-7; D possibly corresponds to TRBD1 (6 bases). Germline CDR1 is GTSNPN and CDR2 is SVGIG (reference sequence). This CDR3 is built from 13 residues. The V end lost 5 bases, the J end lost 4 bases, and 15 bases lay between the germline ends. The CDR3 bases are TGTGCCTGGGGCACAGGGTTCGGGTACGAGCAGTACTTC. It yields the protein CAWGTGFGYEQYF.

V and J are TRBV4-3 and TRBJ2-3, with D perhaps TRBD2 (6 bases). CDR1 is LGHNA, CDR2 YSLEER, per germline. The CDR3 covers 17 residues. Trimming took 3 bases from V and 2 from J, leaving 18 bases between them. The CDR3 DNA sequence: TGCGCCAGCAGCCACTTCTCTAGCGTGGGATACACAGATACGCAGTATTTT. This encodes CASSHFSSVGYTDTQYF.

J is TRBJ2-5 and V is TRBV5-4, with 9 bases identical to TRBD1. The germline V gene encodes CDR1 SGHNT and CDR2 YYREEE (reference sequence). The trim removed 2 bases at V and 5 bases at J, leaving 4 bases unmatched. The CDR3 is 14 residues long. CDR3 nucleotides: TGTGCCAGCAGCTTACAGGGGGCAGGGGAGACCCAGTACTTC. Encoded protein: CASSLQGAGETQYF.

This rearrangement joins TRBV19 to TRBJ1-1; unclear D gene. V lost 0 bases to trimming and J lost 3 bases, with 5 bases between them. This CDR3 has 13 amino acids. CDR1 and CDR2 from the germline V gene are LNHDA and SQIVND (reference sequence). As DNA, the CDR3 is TGTGCCAGTAGTATAGATCTCGACACTGAAGCTTTCTTT. Encoded protein: CASSIDLDTEAFF. Complete variable domain (other parts from reference TRBV19 and TRBJ1-1): DGGITQSPKYLFRKEGQNVTLSCEQNLNHDAMYWYRQDPGQGLRLIYYSQIVNDFQKGDIAEGYSVSREKKESFPLTVTSAQKNPTAFYLCASSIDLDTEAFFGQGTRLTVV.

V is TRBV29-1 and J is TRBJ1-2; the D gene is possibly TRBD1 (5 bases). This CDR3 comprises 13 residues. V was shortened by 3 bases and J by 0 bases, with 8 bases between the two germline ends. Germline V CDR1 and CDR2: SQVTM, ANQGSEA. CDR3 DNA: TGCAGCGTTGATAGGGGTACTAACTATGGCTACACCTTC. Translating gives CSVDRGTNYGYTF. Full variable domain (remainder filled in from reference TRBV29-1 and TRBJ1-2): SAVISQKPSRDICQRGTSLTIQCQVDSQVTMMFWYRQQPGQSLTLIATANQGSEATYESGFVIDKFPISRPNLTFSTLTVSNMSPEDSSIYLCSVDRGTNYGYTFGSGTRLTVV.

This rearrangement joins TRBV5-1 to TRBJ1-4; TRBD1 aligns across 10 bases. Germline-derived CDR1 and CDR2 are SGHRS and YFSETQ. CDR3 length: 16 amino acids. Trimming took 2 bases from V and 4 from J; bases not matched to a gene: 5. The CDR3 region is CASSLDRGRSNEKLFF. The CDR3 nucleotides are TGCGCCAGCAGCTTAGACAGGGGGCGAAGTAATGAAAAACTGTTTTTT.

The chain links TRBV5-6 to TRBJ2-1; 9 positions agree with TRBD2. This CDR3 contains 15 residues. Germline values: CDR1 SGHDT, CDR2 YYEEEE. Trimming at V came to 4 bases and at J to 3 bases, leaving 5 bases not matched to a gene. The CDR3 nucleotides are TGTGCCAGCAGCGTCTTAGCGGGAGTCTACAATGAGCAGTTCTTC. Amino acids: CASSVLAGVYNEQFF.

This sequence joins TRBV7-6 and TRBJ2-1; 8 positions agree with TRBD2. The CDR3 length is 16 residues. Germline CDR1 is SGHVS and CDR2 is FNYEAQ. Trimming removed 2 bases from V and 4 bases from J; junction bases left unmatched: 7. CDR3: CASSLRGGGRYNEQFF. CDR3 bases: TGTGCCAGCAGCTTAAGGGGCGGGGGGAGATACAATGAGCAGTTCTTC.

V gene TRBV4-1 combines with J gene TRBJ2-1; the match to TRBD2 covers 8 bases. The CDR3 length is 15 residues. Germline CDR1 reads MGHRA; CDR2 reads YSYEKL. The trim removed 1 base at V and 9 bases at J, leaving 8 bases unmatched. The CDR3 loop is CASSQAGGRIGEQFF. The DNA of the CDR3 is TGCGCCAGCAGCCAAGCGGGAGGGAGGATCGGTGAGCAGTTCTTC.

The chain joins TRBV2 to TRBJ2-1, with 11 bases matching TRBD2. CDR3 size: 14 residues. The junction had 8 bases not matched to a gene; V was cut back by 7 bases and J by 9 bases. Germline V gene lookup returns CDR1 SNHLY and CDR2 FYNNEI. The CDR3 loop is CASTTSGRHSEQFF. The DNA for the CDR3 is TGTGCCAGCACAACTAGCGGGAGACATAGTGAGCAGTTCTTC.

V and J are TRBV14 and TRBJ1-2, with D possibly matching TRBD1 (5 bases). The V end was cut by 4 bases, the J end by 0 bases, with 21 bases between. CDR3 size: 18 residues. The germline V gene encodes CDR1 SGHDN and CDR2 FVKESK. The DNA of the CDR3 is TGTGCCAGCAGCCCCAAGACCAGACAGAGTGATTCTAACTATGGCTACACCTTC. Translated, it gives CASSPKTRQSDSNYGYTF. Variable domain in full (rest from reference TRBV14 and TRBJ1-2): EAGVTQFPSHSVIEKGQTVTLRCDPISGHDNLYWYRRVMGKEIKFLLHFVKESKQDESGMPNNRFLAERTGGTYSTLKVQPAELEDSGVYFCASSPKTRQSDSNYGYTFGSGTRLTVV.

About this clone: One junction end does not reproduce the germline sequence, and a read error may be involved. The chain combines TRBV7-2 with TRBJ2-7; 8 bases are a match to TRBD2. CDR1 SGHTA and CDR2 FQGNSA come from the germline V gene. The CDR3 runs to 15 residues. CDR3 residues: CASSRTGTRSYERYF. The CDR3 bases are TGTGCCAGCAGCCGAACCGGGACTAGATCCTACGAGCGGTACTTC. Based on the CDR3 plus reference TRBV7-2 and TRBJ2-7, the full variable domain is GAGVSQSPSNKVTEKGKDVELRCDPISGHTALYWYRQSLGQGLEFLIYFQGNSAPDKSGLPSDRFSAERTGGSVSTLTIQRTQQEDSAVYLCASSRTGTRSYERYFGPGTRLTVT.

This rearrangement joins TRBV9 to TRBJ2-1; TRBD2 is a possible D gene (6 bases). The germline V gene has CDR1 SGDLS and CDR2 YYNGEE. This CDR3 has 15 residues. V dropped 4 bases and J dropped 6 bases, with 17 bases sitting between them. DNA of the CDR3: TGTGCCAGCAGCTTAGGCCATCGGGAGTTCAATGAGCAGTTCTTC. Translation gives CASSLGHREFNEQFF. The variable domain in full, completed from reference TRBV9 and TRBJ2-1, reads DSGVTQTPKHLITATGQRVTLRCSPRSGDLSVYWYQQSLDQGLQFLIQYYNGEERAKGNILERFSAQQFPDLHSELNLSSLELGDSALYFCASSLGHREFNEQFFGPGTRLTVL.

The rearrangement links TRBV2 to TRBJ1-4, with 8 bases that match TRBD1. CDR1 is SNHLY, CDR2 FYNNEI, per germline. V shed 8 bases and J 3 bases; nucleotides not matched to a gene: 11. This CDR3 is 16 amino acids long. The CDR3 spells CASGDRQGFSNEKLFF. In DNA form, the CDR3 reads TGTGCCAGCGGGGACAGGCAGGGATTCTCTAATGAAAAACTGTTTTTT.

This clone was observed a handful of times. The chain recombines TRBV5-1 with TRBJ1-2, with a tentative D call TRBD1 (6 bases). CDR1 is SGHRS and CDR2 is YFSETQ in the germline V gene. V lost 3 bases and J lost 4, with 13 bases in between. CDR3 length: 14 residues. The CDR3 is CASSSYQGSYGYTF. The CDR3, as DNA: TGCGCCAGCAGCTCGTACCAGGGGAGCTATGGCTACACCTTC. Variable domain in full (rest from reference TRBV5-1 and TRBJ1-2): KAGVTQTPRYLIKTRGQQVTLSCSPISGHRSVSWYQQTPGQGLQFLFEYFSETQRNKGNFPGRFSGRQFSNSRSEMNVSTLELGDSALYLCASSSYQGSYGYTFGSGTRLTVV.

This clone was seen only a few times. CDR3 nucleotides: TGTGCCAGCAGGGGCGGTAGGGGTCACACAGATACGCAGTATTTT. It is translated as CASRGGRGHTDTQYF. The chain employs TRBV6-1 and TRBJ2-3; possibly TRBD1 for D (5 bases). Germline CDR1 MNHNS, CDR2 SASEGT. The CDR3 has 15 residues. V gave up 6 bases and J gave up 2 bases, with 15 bases separating them.

In this sample, this clone turned up a few times. The chain links TRBV19 to TRBJ2-1; 8 nucleotides agree with TRBD2. Germline assignment: CDR1 LNHDA and CDR2 SQIVND (reference sequence). The V gene end was trimmed by 5 bases and the J gene end by 4 bases; junction bases not matched to a gene: 7. This CDR3 has 15 residues. This chain's CDR3 is CASSPGTRGYNEQFF. The CDR3, as DNA: TGTGCCAGTAGTCCTGGGACTAGAGGATACAATGAGCAGTTCTTC.

The rearrangement joins TRBV19 to TRBJ1-1; the match to TRBD1 covers 10 bases. This CDR3 contains 14 residues. Germline CDR1 and CDR2: LNHDA and SQIVND (reference sequence). The CDR3 DNA reads as TGTGCGACAAGGGACAGGGGCCCGAACACTGAAGCTTTCTTT. This translates into CATRDRGPNTEAFF.

J is TRBJ2-7 and V is TRBV6-1, with TRBD2 as a possible D gene (6 bases). The CDR3 totals 14 residues. CDR1 and CDR2 from the germline V gene are MNHNS and SASEGT. V shed 6 bases and J shed 2 bases, with 14 bases lying between them. CDR3 in amino acids: CASRQAGAAYEQYF. The CDR3 nucleotides are TGTGCCAGCAGGCAAGCGGGTGCCGCCTACGAGCAGTACTTC.

V usage is TRBV7-2 and J usage is TRBJ2-2; TRBD1 matches 10 bases. This CDR3 is 15 amino acids long. Trimming took 5 bases from V and 5 from J; bases not matched to a gene: 5. CDR1 and CDR2 from the germline V gene are SGHTA and FQGNSA. In DNA, the CDR3 is TGTGCCAGCAGCCGGGACAGGGGAAATACCGGGGAGCTGTTTTTT. Translating it yields CASSRDRGNTGELFF.

The chain recombines TRBV9 with TRBJ1-2; D remains ambiguous. Germline CDR1 is SGDLS and CDR2 is YYNGEE. The CDR3 is 14 amino acids. Deletions cut 3 bases from V and 4 bases from J, with 13 bases between. CDR3 residues: CASSAPGSPYGYTF. CDR3 sequence (DNA): TGTGCCAGCAGCGCCCCCGGGAGCCCCTATGGCTACACCTTC.

The J gene is TRBJ2-7, the V gene TRBV7-9; 8 bases are shared with TRBD1. The V segment lost 3 bases and the J segment 2 bases; nucleotides outside the gene matches: 3. This CDR3 has 14 amino acids. Germline V CDR1 and CDR2: SEHNR, FQNEAQ (reference sequence). The DNA for the CDR3 is TGTGCCAGCAGCTTCATGGACAGGGCCTACGAGCAGTACTTC. Amino acid sequence: CASSFMDRAYEQYF.